These 15 T cell receptor beta chains were sequenced from one sample in a study of cytomegalovirus exposure and HLA in healthy donors. PCR was performed using 60 Vbeta and 13 Jbeta primers. Assay used: immunoSEQ multiplex PCR; TCRdb lists only in-frame clones, some missing. The table lists about 88,000 clones, around 89% of them singletons. The sample was PBMCs. The receptor set was obtained from a man between 18 and 29 years old in good health and CMV-seronegative.

V is TRBV15 and J is TRBJ2-7, with TRBD1 matching over 9 bases. Unmatched junction bases numbered 11, after V lost 5 bases and J lost 6 bases. CDR1 is LNHNV, CDR2 YYDKDF, per germline (reference sequence). The CDR3 has 15 amino acids. The CDR3 region has the DNA TGTGCCACCAGCCACCGCTGGGGACAGGGTTTCGAGCAGTACTTC. Its protein product is CATSHRWGQGFEQYF.

The table lists this clone with a count of one. The chain links TRBV5-1 to TRBJ2-3, with TRBD1 matching over 7 bases. CDR1 is SGHRS and CDR2 is YFSETQ in the germline V gene. With V trimmed by 0 bases and J by 9 bases, 10 bases remained unmatched. The CDR3 runs to 15 residues. CDR3 sequence: CASSLETGTPGTQYF. The CDR3 bases are TGCGCCAGCAGCTTGGAGACAGGGACCCCAGGAACGCAGTATTTT. Supplemented by reference TRBV5-1 and TRBJ2-3, the full variable domain reads KAGVTQTPRYLIKTRGQQVTLSCSPISGHRSVSWYQQTPGQGLQFLFEYFSETQRNKGNFPGRFSGRQFSNSRSEMNVSTLELGDSALYLCASSLETGTPGTQYFGPGTRLTVL.

V gene TRBV7-2 combines with J gene TRBJ2-7, with 7 bases that match TRBD2. Germline loops: CDR1 SGHTA, CDR2 FQGNSA. The CDR3 contains 12 residues. The V and J ends lost 5 bases and 6 bases, in that order; junction bases with no gene match: 4. The CDR3 protein is CASSQGLGEQYF. The CDR3 DNA reads TGTGCCAGCAGCCAAGGACTAGGCGAGCAGTACTTC.

To note about this clone: The limits of the CDR3 on the DNA are not certain, so only TCRdb's listed CDR3 is given. The rearrangement uses TRBV28 and TRBJ1-6; the table's TRBD1 call for D was not verified on the DNA. The germline V gene has CDR1 MDHEN and CDR2 SYDVKM. The CDR3 is 15 amino acids long, termini counted. CDR3 protein: CATSVAGQARSPLHF.

This chain joins TRBV4-2 and TRBJ2-2; 11 positions agree with TRBD1. CDR3 length: 16 amino acids. J lost 5 bases, V lost 2 bases, and 4 bases had no gene match. Germline CDR1 LGHNA, CDR2 YNFKEQ. Written as DNA, the CDR3 is TGTGCCAGCAGCCAAACGGGGACAGGGGGAACCGGGGAGCTGTTTTTT. Protein product: CASSQTGTGGTGELFF.

The rearrangement uses TRBV7-3 and TRBJ2-2; no firm D call. With 5 bases removed from V and 6 bases from J, the gap between germline ends came to 7 bases. CDR1 is SGHTA, CDR2 FQGTGA, per germline. CDR3 length equals 12 residues. CDR3 sequence: CASSDGAGELFF. The CDR3 coding sequence is TGTGCCAGCAGCGATGGAGCCGGGGAGCTGTTTTTT. Variable domain in full (rest from reference TRBV7-3 and TRBJ2-2): GAGVSQTPSNKVTEKGKYVELRCDPISGHTALYWYRQSLGQGPEFLIYFQGTGAADDSGLPNDRFFAVRPEGSVSTLKIQRTERGDSAVYLCASSDGAGELFFGEGSRLTVL.

The V call is TRBV6-4, the J call TRBJ2-1; 7 nucleotides line up with TRBD1. Germline lookup yields CDR1 MRHNA and CDR2 SNTAGT. The CDR3 consists of 14 residues. V shed 6 bases, J shed 12 bases, and the junction held 14 bases outside the gene matches. The CDR3 bases are TGTGCCAGCAGCCGGGACAGCCGGGCGGGTCGGCAGTTCTTC. Protein product: CASSRDSRAGRQFF.

J is TRBJ2-1 and V is TRBV19; TRBD2 matches at 9 bases. Trimming took 5 bases from V and 7 from J; bases not matched to a gene: 9. CDR3 length: 15 amino acids. Germline lookup yields CDR1 LNHDA and CDR2 SQIVND (reference sequence). The CDR3 sequence is CASSPKAGGWNEQFF. The CDR3 region has the DNA TGTGCCAGTAGTCCAAAAGCGGGAGGTTGGAATGAGCAGTTCTTC.

Here the CDR3 DNA reads TGTGCCAGCAGCTTAGGGCAGGGTAACTATGGCTACACCTTC. Its translation: CASSLGQGNYGYTF. The gene calls are TRBV7-8 and TRBJ1-2; D might be TRBD1 (5 bases). This CDR3 is 14 amino acids long. With 1 base removed from V and 1 base from J, the gap between germline ends came to 7 bases. From germline, CDR1 is SGHVS and CDR2 FQNEAQ. The full variable domain, with the rest looked up from reference TRBV7-8 and TRBJ1-2, is GAGVSQSPRYKVAKRGQDVALRCDPISGHVSLFWYQQALGQGPEFLTYFQNEAQLDKSGLPSDRFFAERPEGSVSTLKIQRTQQEDSAVYLCASSLGQGNYGYTFGSGTRLTVV.

The chain couples TRBV28 to TRBJ2-3, with TRBD1 as a possible D gene (6 bases). This CDR3 has 18 residues. V was shortened by 4 bases and J by 3 bases, with 23 bases between the two germline ends. Looked up from germline, CDR1 is MDHEN and CDR2 is SYDVKM. CDR3 DNA: TGTGCCAGCAGTTCCCCCTCTCAGGGGCGGATGGGGACAGATACGCAGTATTTT. Translation gives CASSSPSQGRMGTDTQYF.

J is TRBJ2-7 and V is TRBV29-1; 7 bases agree with TRBD2. Germline CDR1 SQVTM, CDR2 ANQGSEA. After removal of 4 bases from V and 6 bases from J, the junction contained 9 bases not matched to a gene. The CDR3 sequence is 13 residues long. The CDR3 sequence: CSVGTEPGGEQYF. The CDR3 DNA reads TGCAGCGTTGGCACAGAGCCGGGGGGCGAGCAGTACTTC.

This clone has a single count. In DNA form, the CDR3 reads TGCGCCAGCAGCCCCTGGGACTTCCACAGACTAGCGGGAGGACTGACAGATACGCAGTATTTT. Its protein is CASSPWDFHRLAGGLTDTQYF. The chain recombines TRBV4-3 with TRBJ2-3; 13 bases are a match to TRBD2. CDR1 LGHNA and CDR2 YSLEER come from the germline V gene. The junction had 19 bases not matched to a gene; V was cut back by 4 bases and J by 3 bases. The CDR3 runs 21 residues.

This chain uses TRBV19 with TRBJ1-5, with TRBD1 matching 8 bases. V lost 5 bases and J lost 3; bases outside the gene matches: 12. Germline V gene lookup returns CDR1 LNHDA and CDR2 SQIVND (reference sequence). The CDR3 is 17 amino acids. In nucleotides, the CDR3 is TGTGCCAGTAGTGGGGGGGTCGTGGACAGGGTCAATCAGCCCCAGCATTTT. It codes for CASSGGVVDRVNQPQHF. The full variable domain, with the rest looked up from reference TRBV19 and TRBJ1-5, is DGGITQSPKYLFRKEGQNVTLSCEQNLNHDAMYWYRQDPGQGLRLIYYSQIVNDFQKGDIAEGYSVSREKKESFPLTVTSAQKNPTAFYLCASSGGVVDRVNQPQHFGDGTRLSIL.

This chain connects TRBV5-1 to TRBJ2-5, with 12 positions matching TRBD2. TRBJ2-7 explains the end of the DNA better; the J call may be wrong. Germline assignment: CDR1 SGHRS and CDR2 YFSETQ. The CDR3 extends over 17 amino acids. The CDR3 protein is CASSLAPTSGRFAEQYF. The CDR3 DNA reads as TGCGCCAGCAGCTTGGCCCCGACTAGCGGGAGATTTGCCGAGCAGTACTTC.

CDR3 sequence reads: CARSYVVSFSGNTIYF. DNA for the CDR3: TGTGCCAGAAGCTACGTCGTCAGTTTCTCTGGAAACACCATATATTTT. J is TRBJ1-3 and V is TRBV5-3; no reliable D call. TRBV5-3 is given ORF status, its function remaining uncertain. V lost 3 bases and J lost 0, with 13 bases in between. The CDR3 is made up of 16 amino acids.